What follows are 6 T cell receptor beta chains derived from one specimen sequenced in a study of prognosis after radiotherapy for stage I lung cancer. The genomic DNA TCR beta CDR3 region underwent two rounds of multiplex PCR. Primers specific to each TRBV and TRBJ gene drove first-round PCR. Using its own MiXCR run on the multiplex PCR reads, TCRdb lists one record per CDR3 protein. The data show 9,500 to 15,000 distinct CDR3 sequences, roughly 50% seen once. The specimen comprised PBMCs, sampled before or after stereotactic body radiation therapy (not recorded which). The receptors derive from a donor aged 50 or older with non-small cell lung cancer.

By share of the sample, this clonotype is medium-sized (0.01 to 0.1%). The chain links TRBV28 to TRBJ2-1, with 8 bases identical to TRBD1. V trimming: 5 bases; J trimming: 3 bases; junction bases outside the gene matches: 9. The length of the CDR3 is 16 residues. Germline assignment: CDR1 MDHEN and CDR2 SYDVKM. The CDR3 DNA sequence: TGTGCCAGCAGTCTCCGGACAGGGAACATCTACAATGAGCAGTTCTTC. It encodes CASSLRTGNIYNEQFF.

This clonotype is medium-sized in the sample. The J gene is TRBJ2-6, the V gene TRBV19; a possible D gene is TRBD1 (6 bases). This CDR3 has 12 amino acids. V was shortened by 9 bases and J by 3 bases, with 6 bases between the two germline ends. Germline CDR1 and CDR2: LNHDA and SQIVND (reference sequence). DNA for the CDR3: TGTGCCAGCAGGGGTGGGGCCAACGTCCTGACTTTC. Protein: CASRGGANVLTF.

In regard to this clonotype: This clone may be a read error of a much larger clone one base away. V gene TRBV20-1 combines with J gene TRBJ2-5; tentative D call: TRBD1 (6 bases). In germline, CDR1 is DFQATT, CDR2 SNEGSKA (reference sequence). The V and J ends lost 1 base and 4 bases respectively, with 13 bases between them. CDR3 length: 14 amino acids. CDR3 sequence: CSARGVQGGETQYF. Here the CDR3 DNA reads TGCAGTGCTAGAGGCGTACAGGGCGGAGAGACCCAGTACTTC.

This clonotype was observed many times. CDR3 region: CASSHGAGGGDTQYF. The CDR3 coding sequence is TGTGCCAGCAGCCACGGCGCGGGAGGGGGAGATACGCAGTATTTT. The chain combines TRBV4-2 with TRBJ2-3, with TRBD2 identical over 9 bases. The CDR3 contains 15 residues. Germline lookup yields CDR1 LGHNA and CDR2 YNFKEQ. V shed 3 bases, J shed 5 bases, and the junction held 6 bases outside the gene matches.

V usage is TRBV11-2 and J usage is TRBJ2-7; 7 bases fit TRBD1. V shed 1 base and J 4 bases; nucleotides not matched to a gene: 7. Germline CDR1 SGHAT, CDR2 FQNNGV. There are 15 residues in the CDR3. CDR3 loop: CASSLGPGGIYEQYF. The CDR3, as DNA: TGTGCCAGCAGCTTAGGACCAGGGGGTATATACGAGCAGTACTTC.

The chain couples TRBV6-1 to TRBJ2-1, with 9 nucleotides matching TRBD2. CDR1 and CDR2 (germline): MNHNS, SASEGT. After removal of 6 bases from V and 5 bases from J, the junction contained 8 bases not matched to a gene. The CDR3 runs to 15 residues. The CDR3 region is CASRGAGGGHNEQFF. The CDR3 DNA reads TGTGCCAGCAGAGGCGCGGGGGGGGGACACAATGAGCAGTTCTTC.